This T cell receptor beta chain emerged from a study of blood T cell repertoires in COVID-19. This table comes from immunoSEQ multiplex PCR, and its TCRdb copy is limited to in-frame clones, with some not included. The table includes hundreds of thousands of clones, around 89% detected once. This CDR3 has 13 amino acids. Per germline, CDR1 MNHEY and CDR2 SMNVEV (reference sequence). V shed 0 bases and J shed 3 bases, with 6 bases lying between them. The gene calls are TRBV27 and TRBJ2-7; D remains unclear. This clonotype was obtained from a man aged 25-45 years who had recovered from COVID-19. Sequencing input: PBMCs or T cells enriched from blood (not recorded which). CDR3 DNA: TGTGCCAGCAGTTTATCCGAGTTCTACGAGCAGTACTTC. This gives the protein CASSLSEFYEQYF.